This T cell receptor (beta chain) was captured by sequencing in a study of graft-versus-host responses after intestinal transplantation. Produced via immunoSEQ multiplex PCR; TCRdb's table is partial and in-frame only. The sample includes around 99,000 clones, about 92% of them seen just once. This CDR3 is 16 amino acids long. The V gene's germline CDR1 is SGDLS and CDR2 YYNGEE. Trimming stripped 3 bases from V and 1 base from J, with 16 bases between. Remarks on this clone: Its antigen is currently unknown.

The chain uses TRBV9 and TRBJ2-5, with D perhaps matching TRBD2 (6 bases). Sequenced material: unstimulated CD8+ T cells sorted from spleen or lymph node cells, taken before intestinal transplant. The origin of this receptor is a human donor who received an intestinal transplant. The CDR3 nucleotides are TGTGCCAGCAGCGGAAGCGGGCGGGGAGTCCAAGAGACCCAGTACTTC. It codes for CASSGSGRGVQETQYF.